This entry features one T cell receptor (beta chain) sequence. It has no known antigen specificity. The sample holds no much larger clone one base away, and base qualities are not on file. This CDR3 is also generated by other DNA sequences in the sample. The data were taken from a study of T cell responses to AZD1222 COVID-19 vaccine (TCRdb year 2021). General notes on the study: Because spike-specific TCR depth and breadth did not differ between the two schedules, AZD1222 recipients who got a second dose at roughly 4 weeks were pooled with those who got a second dose at roughly 12 weeks. TCR sequencing was performed for 230 to 250 trial participants, of whom roughly 200 were given two doses of AZD1222 and around 25 were given two doses of MenACWY control vaccine. Trial participants were enrolled by age into 18-55, 56-69 and 70-plus year subgroups, with roughly 160, 29 and 62 TCR-sequenced participants respectively. Broad study findings and their caveats: No day 14 peak-response samples were available, so repertoires were characterized only after the peak T cell response. After two AZD1222 doses, spike-specific TCR breadth and depth were significantly higher than at day 0 and than in MenACWY recipients. Epitopes outside the regions mutated in the B.1.351 and B.1.1.7 variants were reportedly recognized by nearly half of the unique spike-specific TCRs. Conclusions about previously exposed vaccinees are limited, since just five to seven AZD1222 recipients were seropositive for SARS-CoV-2 at baseline. Most participants were white British and females outnumbered males, and the authors suggested that clonal diversity may have been underestimated. The vaccine-associated CD4 TCRs covered the entire spike protein, and the dominant responses fell in regions 160-218 and 743-854. The 56-69-year group was small, and its depth increase did not reach significance, likely because of low power.

In the paper's terms, the time point label means: baseline before first vaccination. Samples from vaccinated people were obtained from the UK trials COV001 and COV002, which included a single-blind randomized controlled phase 2/3 trial of AZD1222 (ChAdOx1 nCoV-19) in healthy adults. Trial participant PBMC samples were collected at day 0 and day 28 after the second dose for TCRbeta chain sequencing. The CDR3 regions of human TCRbeta chains were analyzed by immunosequencing. The original pipeline was this. Repertoire TCRs were matched against a reference library of SARS-CoV-2-specific TCRs generated with the MIRA antigen-specificity platform. Breadth was defined as the fraction of unique TCRs that were SARS-CoV-2-associated. Depth was defined as the fraction of total T cells that were SARS-CoV-2-associated. Each spike-specific TCR was assigned to its reactive spike region and to a CD4 or CD8 class using the MIRA data. Log10-transformed breadth and depth values were compared by one-way ANOVA with Sidak's multiple comparisons tests. TCRdb limited this immuneACCESS table to in-frame rearrangements with V and J called. A share of clones is missing; checked studies link under half to unresolved V genes, and the rest is unexplained. The DNA gave D and trimming, while V, J and clone size come from that table. This sample has about 88,000 clones in its table, and about 88% of those were observed once. Around 3.5% of the sample is held by the ten biggest clonotypes.

V loses 1 base of germline sequence and J loses 4 bases, and the interval between the two ends is 7 bases. Its CDR3 holds 13 amino acids, cysteine through phenylalanine. The read is trimmed to its CDR3 DNA, 39 bases read in frame from base 1. This TCR was sampled from an adult in good health. The sequencing used peripheral blood, collected on day 0 of AZD1222 vaccination. The rearranged segments are TRBV12-3 or TRBV12-4 and TRBJ1-2; TRBD1 is a possible D gene, resting on 6 matching bases. The DNA sequence follows: TGTGCCAGCAGTTTAGTACAGGGCTATGGCTACACCTTC. The resulting protein is CASSLVQGYGYTF.